The 25 T cell receptor beta chains in this list originate from one sample, sequenced in a study of T cell responses to AZD1222 COVID-19 vaccine. The method was immunoSEQ multiplex PCR; TCRdb's version includes in-frame clones alone and lacks a portion of them. The sample yields 150,000 to 200,000 clones, roughly 93% seen once. This sample comprised peripheral blood, obtained on day 0 of AZD1222 vaccination. The source of these receptors is an adult in good health.

The gene calls are TRBV12-5 and TRBJ2-3; D uncertain. Looked up from germline, CDR1 is LGHNT and CDR2 is FRNRAP. This CDR3 region has 13 residues. Trimming removed 6 bases at V and 2 bases at J, with 9 bases between. The CDR3, as DNA: TGTGCTAGTGGGACAACTGACACAGATACGCAGTATTTT. Encoded protein: CASGTTDTDTQYF.

The chain combines TRBV6-4 with TRBJ2-5, with TRBD2 as a possible D gene (5 bases). This CDR3 region has 13 residues. V lost 0 bases, J lost 12 bases, and 14 bases lay in between. Per germline, CDR1 MRHNA and CDR2 SNTAGT. The CDR3 protein is CASSDSNILAKYF. The CDR3 region has the DNA TGTGCCAGCAGTGACTCGAATATCCTAGCCAAGTACTTC.

J is TRBJ1-1 and V is TRBV9; 10 bases agree with TRBD1. This CDR3 has 17 amino acids. V shed 0 bases, J shed 5 bases, and the junction held 10 bases outside the gene matches. Germline V CDR1 and CDR2: SGDLS, YYNGEE. The CDR3 region is CASSVGGQGTTKTEAFF. The CDR3 DNA reads TGTGCCAGCAGCGTAGGGGGACAGGGGACAACCAAGACTGAAGCTTTCTTT.

This chain uses TRBV5-1 with TRBJ1-2, with 7 bases matching TRBD1. V lost 4 bases and J lost 5; bases outside the gene matches: 5. The CDR3 length is 13 residues. Germline V CDR1 and CDR2: SGHRS, YFSETQ. CDR3 residues: CASSQGEMYGYTF. The CDR3 DNA follows: TGCGCCAGCAGCCAGGGGGAAATGTATGGCTACACCTTC.

This chain uses TRBV7-2 with TRBJ1-2; D is ambiguous. V lost 6 bases and J lost 7, with 12 bases in between. Germline CDR1 is SGHTA and CDR2 is FQGNSA. This CDR3 is 12 amino acids long. CDR3 loop: CASREAGGGYTF. CDR3 bases: TGTGCCAGCAGAGAAGCTGGAGGTGGCTACACCTTC. Using reference TRBV7-2 and TRBJ1-2 for the parts outside the CDR3, the full variable domain is GAGVSQSPSNKVTEKGKDVELRCDPISGHTALYWYRQSLGQGLEFLIYFQGNSAPDKSGLPSDRFSAERTGGSVSTLTIQRTQQEDSAVYLCASREAGGGYTFGSGTRLTVV.

The chain combines TRBV9 with TRBJ1-1; D not resolved. CDR1 and CDR2 from the germline V gene are SGDLS and YYNGEE. The CDR3 has 14 residues. Trimming cost V 0 bases and J 1 base, with 7 bases left between them. For the CDR3, the DNA is TGTGCCAGCAGCGTAGCATCAGGGAACACTGAAGCTTTCTTT. It is translated as CASSVASGNTEAFF.

The genes are TRBV5-1 and TRBJ2-7; D is undetermined. Germline V CDR1 and CDR2: SGHRS, YFSETQ. The CDR3 runs to 15 residues. Trimming removed 3 bases at V and 3 bases at J, with 16 bases between. The CDR3 DNA is TGCGCCAGCAGCTCGAATACAGACACAATCTACGAGCAGTACTTC. This codes for CASSSNTDTIYEQYF.

The chain combines TRBV28 with TRBJ2-6; TRBD1 matches 12 bases. The V segment lost 8 bases and the J segment 3 bases; nucleotides outside the gene matches: 5. There are 16 residues in the CDR3. Germline values: CDR1 MDHEN, CDR2 SYDVKM. The CDR3 nucleotides are TGTGCCAGCGGGACAGGGGGCGCGGTTGGGGCCAACGTCCTGACTTTC. Translated: CASGTGGAVGANVLTF.

V and J are TRBV21-1 and TRBJ1-5. TRBV21-1 is labeled a pseudogene. The CDR3 has 19 amino acids. CDR3 sequence: CASSNPKKRKCNSNQPQHF. The CDR3 region has the DNA TGTGCCAGCAGCAATCCCAAAAAGCGTAAGTGTAATAGCAATCAGCCCCAGCATTTT.

V gene TRBV20-1 combines with J gene TRBJ1-2; D remains unclear. Per the germline V gene, CDR1 is DFQATT and CDR2 is SNEGSKA (reference sequence). This CDR3 comprises 11 residues. Trimming cost V 3 bases and J 7 bases, with 9 bases left between them. The chain's CDR3 is CSASSQLGYTF. CDR3 nucleotide sequence: TGCAGTGCTAGTAGTCAGCTTGGCTACACCTTC.

The V gene is TRBV5-4, the J gene TRBJ2-7, with D perhaps matching TRBD2 (5 bases). Germline V gene lookup returns CDR1 SGHNT and CDR2 YYREEE (reference sequence). The length of the CDR3 is 16 residues. V lost 3 bases to trimming and J lost 1 base, with 17 bases between them. The CDR3 region is CASSSGDRGYSYEQYF. The CDR3 DNA sequence: TGTGCCAGCAGCTCAGGTGACCGGGGTTATTCCTACGAGCAGTACTTC.

The chain recombines TRBV2 with TRBJ1-6; D not resolved. Deletions cut 6 bases from V and 7 bases from J, with 10 bases between. Germline CDR1 reads SNHLY; CDR2 reads FYNNEI. This CDR3 region has 13 residues. In DNA, the CDR3 is TGTGCCAGCAGGGGAAACCTGAATTCACCCCTCCACTTT. It yields the protein CASRGNLNSPLHF.

The V call is TRBV5-4, the J call TRBJ2-3, with D hard to call. Trimming pared 1 base from V and 3 bases from J, leaving 6 bases between. Germline V gives CDR1 SGHNT, CDR2 YYREEE (reference sequence). The length of the CDR3 is 13 residues. CDR3 residues: CASSLWGTDTQYF. The CDR3 DNA is TGTGCCAGCAGCTTGTGGGGAACAGATACGCAGTATTTT.

V is TRBV19 and J is TRBJ1-2, with D tentatively TRBD1 (6 bases). Trimming removed 6 bases at V and 5 bases at J, with 10 bases between. This CDR3 is 12 amino acids long. The germline gives CDR1 LNHDA, CDR2 SQIVND (reference sequence). The chain's CDR3 is CASRDSRYGYTF. DNA of the CDR3: TGTGCCAGTAGGGACAGCCGTTATGGCTACACCTTC.

This sequence joins TRBV18 and TRBJ2-5, with 10 bases matching TRBD1. The CDR3 extends over 17 amino acids. CDR1 and CDR2 from the germline V gene are KGHSH and LQKENI. The V and J ends lost 1 base and 3 bases, in that order; junction bases with no gene match: 8. The CDR3 sequence: CASSPRTGGSLEETQYF. CDR3 bases: TGTGCCAGCTCACCACGGACAGGGGGTTCGCTGGAAGAGACCCAGTACTTC.

The chain recombines TRBV6-2 or TRBV6-3 with TRBJ2-7; D may be TRBD1 or TRBD2 (6 bases each). CDR3 length: 17 amino acids. Trimming shortened V by 4 bases and J by 4 bases, and 23 bases separated the two germline ends. Germline CDR1 reads MNHEY; CDR2 reads SVGEGT. The CDR3 DNA reads as TGTGCCAGCAGTTCCCTATTAAGAGGGGGGCTATCATACGAGCAGTACTTC. Its protein product is CASSSLLRGGLSYEQYF.

The chain has TRBV18 and TRBJ1-1, with 10 bases that match TRBD1. Germline V gene data show CDR1 as KGHSH and CDR2 as LQKENI. Trimming took 6 bases from V and 2 from J; bases not matched to a gene: 9. The CDR3 runs to 16 residues. The CDR3 protein is CASSPRQGAGNTEAFF. The CDR3 DNA is TGTGCCAGCTCGCCGCGACAGGGGGCAGGAAACACTGAAGCTTTCTTT.

V gene TRBV5-1 combines with J gene TRBJ2-1; 9 bases map to TRBD2. Germline loops: CDR1 SGHRS, CDR2 YFSETQ. Trimming at V came to 0 bases and at J to 6 bases, leaving 10 bases not matched to a gene. The CDR3 totals 17 residues. The CDR3 sequence: CASSLAFSLAGTNEQFF. The CDR3 nucleotides are TGCGCCAGCAGCTTGGCGTTTAGCCTAGCGGGGACCAATGAGCAGTTCTTC.

The genes are TRBV5-1 and TRBJ2-4; no firm D call. Trimming removed 4 bases from V and 0 bases from J, with 11 bases in between. Per the germline V gene, CDR1 is SGHRS and CDR2 is YFSETQ. This CDR3 has 15 amino acids. The CDR3 DNA sequence: TGCGCCAGCAGCGTAGATCTACTAGCCAAAAACATTCAGTACTTC. Translated: CASSVDLLAKNIQYF.

The chain joins TRBV5-1 to TRBJ1-1; possible D gene TRBD1, 5 bases. Looked up from germline, CDR1 is SGHRS and CDR2 is YFSETQ. V shed 0 bases and J shed 6 bases, with 15 bases lying between them. The length of the CDR3 is 15 residues. The CDR3 DNA follows: TGCGCCAGCAGCTTGGATGGGACCGCACGGGCTGAAGCTTTCTTT. It specifies CASSLDGTARAEAFF.

The chain combines TRBV7-2 with TRBJ1-1, with 9 bases identical to TRBD1. The germline gives CDR1 SGHTA, CDR2 FQGNSA. CDR3 size: 15 residues. The trim removed 5 bases at V and 4 bases at J, leaving 8 bases unmatched. The CDR3 loop reads CASSTLQGAVTEAFF. The CDR3, as DNA: TGTGCCAGCAGCACGTTACAGGGGGCGGTCACTGAAGCTTTCTTT.

The chain recombines TRBV21-1 with TRBJ2-7; TRBD2, the D gene given by the table, was not confirmed from the DNA. TRBV21-1 is shown as a pseudogene. The CDR3 is 15 amino acids. The CDR3 sequence: CASSKGLAVAYEQYF. The CDR3 coding sequence is TGTGCCAGCAGCAAGGGACTAGCGGTTGCCTACGAGCAGTACTTC.

The chain carries TRBV25-1 and TRBJ1-2, with 11 bases aligning to TRBD1. CDR1 is MGHDK and CDR2 is SYGVNS in the germline V gene. Trimming removed 4 bases from V and 6 bases from J; junction bases left unmatched: 1. There are 13 residues in the CDR3. CDR3 bases: TGTGCCAGCAGTGGGACAGGGGGCCATGGCTACACCTTC. Its translation is CASSGTGGHGYTF.

The chain links TRBV28 to TRBJ2-1; perhaps TRBD1 as D (6 bases). The V gene's germline CDR1 is MDHEN and CDR2 SYDVKM. The CDR3 extends over 15 amino acids. Between the trimmed V and J ends, which lost 3 bases and 11 bases, there was a span of 20 bases. The CDR3 DNA reads as TGTGCCAGCAGTTTTCGCCTACGGGACACCGTTCAGCAGTTCTTC. This codes for CASSFRLRDTVQQFF.

This chain uses TRBV27 with TRBJ1-1, with a tentative D call TRBD1 (5 bases). The germline CDR1 and CDR2 sequences are MNHEY and SMNVEV (reference sequence). The CDR3 extends over 12 amino acids. Between the trimmed V and J ends, which lost 7 bases and 11 bases, there was a span of 17 bases. CDR3 sequence (DNA): TGTGCCAGCAACCGATGGGGGGGTGAGGCTTTCTTT. This sequence encodes CASNRWGGEAFF.